This T cell receptor (beta chain) was found in a study of regulatory T cells in long-lasting Graves disease (dated by TCRdb to the early 2020s). Regarding the study in general: Newly diagnosed Graves' disease patients had taken antithyroid drugs for less than 3 months. Persistent Graves' disease patients were compared with newly diagnosed Graves' disease patients by peripheral blood TCR sequencing and RNA sequencing. The study was registered as a clinical trial and conducted in China. A total of around 35 samples underwent TCR sequencing, from roughly 13 patients with persistent Graves' disease and roughly 20 patients with newly diagnosed Graves' disease.

Read against the paper, the sample's time point label means: newly diagnosed GD, antithyroid drugs for less than 3 months. RNA was extracted from PBMCs in TRIzol for both TCR sequencing and RNA sequencing. The diagnosis of Graves' disease was made according to American Thyroid Association guidelines. Patients were recruited from an endocrinology department in Xi'an, China. Each patient gave approximately 8.8 milliliters of peripheral blood, collected in an EDTA anticoagulant tube. Ficoll Paque Plus density gradient separation was used to isolate PBMCs, and no further T cell sorting was done. An Agilent 2100 Bioanalyzer and agarose gel were used to check RNA quality, while a NanoDrop 2000 measured RNA concentration. This clonotype came up many times. Its recognized antigen is unknown. Base-call qualities are not available, and no considerably larger clone is one nucleotide away. Libraries were made using multiplex PCR. Sequencing relied on an Illumina HiSeq 4000. CDR3 regions were amplified by Arm-PCR with iRepertoire HTBI primers to construct TCR beta libraries. Before sequencing, the PCR products went through gel purification. The source study handled its data this way. Across samples, 60 to 75 TRBV and over 11 TRBJ segments were identified and used for gene usage analysis of CDR3 amino acid clonotypes. COPE and FqMerger were used to merge filtered high-quality paired reads into contigs. Contigs were aligned with BLAST to IMGT TRBV, TRBD and TRBJ reference genes, and CDR3 was defined per IMGT. Any clonotype with a frequency above 0.1% was counted as a highly expanded clone. Shannon entropy served as the measure of repertoire diversity, while the Gini coefficient captured V-J evenness. Clonotypes shared by more than one individual were considered public. TCRdb ran its own pipeline on the public reads, namely fastp trimming at Q25 and MiXCR clone calling, and kept in-frame beta chains. Rows with one shared CDR3 protein collapse into an entry with the most common genes and DNA. Here the V and J calls rest on TCRdb's processing, not on the authors' analysis. This sample comprises a few hundred thousand distinct CDR3 sequences, 14% to 15% of them detected only once. Over 7.5% of the sample goes to the ten largest clones.

V loses 6 bases of germline sequence and J loses 3 bases, and the interval between the two ends is 10 bases. Inclusive of the bounding cysteine and phenylalanine, the CDR3 is 13 residues long. The retained sequence is limited to the CDR3, 39 bases, with the frame set at the first base. Findings and caveats that apply to the study as a whole: Because the primary lesion, thyroid tissue, could not be accessed, the study looked at peripheral blood alone. Only the TCR beta chain was sequenced and analyzed. More public clonotypes were shared among persistent patients (around 2,600) than among newly diagnosed patients (roughly 1,000). Preferential use of TRBV28, TRBJ1-2 and TRBJ2-5 was observed in persistent disease, whereas TRBV20-1 and TRBJ2-1 were favored in newly diagnosed disease. Compared with newly diagnosed patients, persistent Graves' disease patients had lower TCR Shannon entropy and fewer highly expanded clones, which suggests clonal expansion. As a limitation, the authors acknowledged that the small sample size may reduce accuracy.

These data also featured in a second study, about T cells in Graves' hyperthyroidism and ophthalmopathy. The second study reports: Graves' hyperthyroidism was defined as stable when no progression to ophthalmopathy occurred over 18 months of follow-up. Hyperthyroidism patients were aged 18 to 65 years and newly diagnosed, with disease duration of less than 2 months. Exclusion was applied to patients with uncontrolled infections, other autoimmune diseases, pregnancy or lactation. Diagnoses were based on clinical symptoms, serum thyroxine and TRAb, thyroid ultrasound and orbital computed tomography. The TCR CDR3 was subjected to a first round of RT-PCR using the HTBI primer set and the Qiagen OneStep RT-PCR kit. Blood samples also contained most of the expanded thyroid clonotypes (frequency above 0.001), which suggests that blood repertoires may reflect thyroid immune responses. A model built on a 13 V-J signature distinguished ophthalmopathy from stable hyperthyroidism, reaching around 88% sensitivity and around 82% specificity in cross-validation and 80%/75% in testing. In validation, progression to ophthalmopathy was predicted by the model with 70.59% sensitivity and under 85% specificity, a median of about 6 months before onset. A discovery cohort of around 98 patients, approximately 45 with Graves' ophthalmopathy and 57 with stable Graves' hyperthyroidism, was used to find distinguishing TCR V-J signatures. Whether ophthalmopathy could be predicted prospectively was tested in an independent validation cohort made up of roughly 19 hyperthyroidism patients plus 17 patients who later progressed to ophthalmopathy. For training and testing, the 100 or so patients in the discovery cohort were randomly divided in a 7:3 ratio. In more than five Graves' hyperthyroidism patients, the study also compared T-cell repertoires from thyroid tissue with T-cell repertoires from blood. After sampling, hyperthyroidism patients received methimazole starting at 30 mg daily, and ophthalmopathy patients received high-dose intravenous methylprednisolone. A second multiplex PCR round built the libraries, followed by size selection and purification. Libraries were sequenced paired-end with 100 bp reads on an Illumina HiSeq2000. SOAPnuke was used to process the raw data, throwing out any read that contained adapters or uncalled bases, had a mean Phred below 15, or lacked an exact constant-primer or identifier match. COPE v1.2.5 was used to merge the high-quality paired reads, and each unique nucleotide sequence was defined as a clonotype. Clonotypes were aligned to IMGT TRBV, TRBD and TRBJ reference segments using MiTCR v1.1. The analysis included only V-J combinations with a frequency above 0.0001, which together covered roughly 99% of the repertoires. A TCS score was defined as the ratio between F50 (clonal expansion) and ExV (chaos), using BLOSUM62-based TCRdist between CDR3 peptides within each V-J. Welch's t-statistics and random forest reduced roughly 500 V-J features to around 14, which were used in a naive Bayes classifier (R e1071). No statistical method was used to fix the sample size in advance, and group allocation was not hidden from the investigators. TCR Vbeta CDR3 sequencing of some 140 peripheral blood samples (fewer than 45 ophthalmopathy, over 70 hyperthyroidism and roughly 17 progressor patients) is reported in the paper.

The TCR sequence derives from a woman aged 35 to 49 with Graves disease. Donor details come from another sample of the same person, matched by shared clones. The sequenced sample was peripheral blood mononuclear cells (PBMCs), obtained at new diagnosis, from a patient treated with antithyroid drugs. In this chain, TRBV12-3 or TRBV12-4 is recombined with TRBJ2-3; D gene: possibly TRBD2, on 5 matching bases. The DNA reads TGTGCCAGCAGCCTACTAGAGACAGATACGCAGTATTTT. It encodes CASSLLETDTQYF.